Below are 20 T cell receptor beta chains sequenced from a single sample in a study of cytomegalovirus exposure and HLA in healthy donors. This PCR relied on a set of 60 Vbeta primers and 13 Jbeta primers. Generated by immunoSEQ multiplex PCR, the TCRdb table keeps only in-frame clones and is missing some. The data hold 110,000 or so clones, with 65% to 85% observed a single time. Sequencing used PBMCs. These receptors were taken from a woman in her 30s in good health and CMV-seropositive.

Notes on this clone: Other DNA sequences in the sample encode the same CDR3. The chain is built from TRBV6-1 and TRBJ2-3, with TRBD1 matching over 8 bases. CDR3 length: 14 amino acids. Germline V gene lookup returns CDR1 MNHNS and CDR2 SASEGT. V dropped 3 bases and J dropped 1; count of bases not matched to a gene: 0. The CDR3 DNA follows: TGTGCCAGCAGTGAGGGACAGGGCACAGATACGCAGTATTTT. Translating gives CASSEGQGTDTQYF.

The gene calls are TRBV11-2 and TRBJ2-1; D may be TRBD1 (6 bases). The germline V gene encodes CDR1 SGHAT and CDR2 FQNNGV. V was trimmed by 5 bases and J by 3 bases, leaving 14 bases between them. The CDR3 covers 15 residues. The CDR3, as DNA: TGTGCCAGCAGCCCAATACAGGGTCTCTACAATGAGCAGTTCTTC. Protein sequence: CASSPIQGLYNEQFF.

The V and J genes are TRBV2 and TRBJ1-5, with D tentatively TRBD1 (5 bases). V was pared by 4 bases and J by 0 bases, with 10 bases between. This CDR3 has 15 amino acids. Germline V gives CDR1 SNHLY, CDR2 FYNNEI. The CDR3 bases are TGTGCCAGCAGTGGGGGGGGACCTAGCAATCAGCCCCAGCATTTT. Its protein product is CASSGGGPSNQPQHF.

CDR3 protein: CASSQDFSGGALRDTQYF. The DNA of the CDR3 is TGCGCCAGCAGCCAAGATTTTAGCGGGGGGGCTCTTAGGGATACGCAGTATTTT. V gene TRBV4-1 combines with J gene TRBJ2-3, with 11 positions matching TRBD2. V lost 0 bases to trimming and J lost 6 bases; unmatched junction nucleotides: 11. This CDR3 is 18 amino acids long. Germline V gene data show CDR1 as MGHRA and CDR2 as YSYEKL.

The CDR3 spells CASSSGLYSYEQYF. CDR3 bases: TGTGCCAGTAGTTCGGGACTATATTCCTACGAGCAGTACTTC. The chain combines TRBV19 with TRBJ2-7, with 7 nucleotides matching TRBD2. Germline lookup yields CDR1 LNHDA and CDR2 SQIVND (reference sequence). Trimming removed 5 bases from V and 1 base from J; junction bases left unmatched: 5. The CDR3 is 14 amino acids.

The chain links TRBV7-9 to TRBJ1-2, with D possibly matching TRBD1 (6 bases). V shed 4 bases and J shed 3 bases, with 15 bases lying between them. Germline CDR1 reads SEHNR; CDR2 reads FQNEAQ (reference sequence). The CDR3 runs 15 residues. The CDR3 loop reads CASSWGQGAHYGYTF. For the CDR3, the DNA is TGTGCCAGCAGCTGGGGGCAGGGCGCCCACTATGGCTACACCTTC.

V and J are TRBV6-5 and TRBJ2-7; D is ambiguous. The CDR3 covers 12 residues. V lost 5 bases, J lost 3 bases, and 8 bases lay in between. Germline V CDR1 and CDR2: MNHEY, SVGAGI. The DNA for the CDR3 is TGTGCCAGCAGTGACACAAACTACGAGCAGTACTTC. Its translation is CASSDTNYEQYF.

A single count supports this clone. V gene TRBV11-3 combines with J gene TRBJ2-5; D might be TRBD1 (6 bases). V lost 2 bases to trimming and J lost 5 bases, with 18 bases between them. CDR1 and CDR2 from the germline V gene are SGHNT and YENEEA. The CDR3 length is 16 residues. CDR3: CASSLRALTGQETQYF. The CDR3 DNA reads TGTGCCAGCAGCTTAAGAGCCCTGACAGGCCAGGAGACCCAGTACTTC.

This chain links TRBV7-2 with TRBJ2-3, with TRBD2 matching over 12 bases. CDR1 is SGHTA, CDR2 FQGNSA, per germline. V trimming: 10 bases; J trimming: 6 bases; junction bases outside the gene matches: 14. The CDR3 runs to 16 residues. The CDR3 loop is CANEWLAGGKMDTQYF. In DNA, the CDR3 is TGTGCCAATGAGTGGCTAGCGGGGGGGAAAATGGATACGCAGTATTTT. Complete variable domain (other parts from reference TRBV7-2 and TRBJ2-3): GAGVSQSPSNKVTEKGKDVELRCDPISGHTALYWYRQSLGQGLEFLIYFQGNSAPDKSGLPSDRFSAERTGGSVSTLTIQRTQQEDSAVYLCANEWLAGGKMDTQYFGPGTRLTVL.

V and J are TRBV30 and TRBJ1-3, with 7 bases identical to TRBD1. This CDR3 contains 17 residues. Unmatched junction bases numbered 11, after V lost 2 bases and J lost 1 base. Germline CDR1 and CDR2: GTSNPN and SVGIG (reference sequence). Here the CDR3 DNA reads TGTGCCTGGAGTCAATTAATGACAGGGAGGTCTGGAAACACCATATATTTT. Translating gives CAWSQLMTGRSGNTIYF.

This clone was observed a handful of times. The rearrangement links TRBV7-3 to TRBJ2-1; tentative D call: TRBD1 (5 bases). The CDR3 spans 14 residues. V was shortened by 6 bases and J by 5 bases, with 14 bases between the two germline ends. CDR1 is SGHTA and CDR2 is FQGTGA in the germline V gene. CDR3 in DNA: TGTGCCAGCAGAGGGCAGGGCAGTAACAATGAGCAGTTCTTC. This translates into CASRGQGSNNEQFF.

The table lists this clone with a few counts. The chain carries TRBV10-3 and TRBJ1-6, with D perhaps TRBD1 (6 bases). V lost 3 bases to trimming and J lost 9 bases, with 15 bases between them. The CDR3 is made up of 15 amino acids. CDR1 is ENHRY, CDR2 SYGVKD, per germline. The CDR3 DNA sequence: TGTGCCATCAGTGATTGGGGGCCGGGGGGTTCACCCCTCCACTTT. This codes for CAISDWGPGGSPLHF.

The chain uses TRBV5-6 and TRBJ1-3, with D possibly TRBD1 on 6 matching bases. Germline CDR1 and CDR2: SGHDT and YYEEEE. The CDR3 is made up of 16 amino acids. Deletions cut 0 bases from V and 0 bases from J, with 10 bases between. CDR3: CASSLADRNSGNTIYF. CDR3 nucleotides: TGTGCCAGCAGCTTGGCAGACAGGAACTCTGGAAACACCATATATTTT.

This clone was found once. The chain recombines TRBV2 with TRBJ1-1; the match to TRBD1 covers 11 bases. The germline V gene encodes CDR1 SNHLY and CDR2 FYNNEI. CDR3 size: 13 residues. V lost 8 bases to trimming and J lost 4 bases; unmatched junction nucleotides: 3. DNA for the CDR3: TGTGCCAGCTTAGGGACAGGGGGCACTGAAGCTTTCTTT. Encoded protein: CASLGTGGTEAFF.

The gene calls are TRBV2 and TRBJ2-5, with D unresolved. Near its end, the DNA agrees better with TRBJ2-7, so the J call may be wrong. Germline CDR1 is SNHLY and CDR2 is FYNNEI. The CDR3 sequence is 11 residues long. Here the CDR3 DNA reads TGTGCCAGCAGTGGGGGCTACGAGCAGTACTTC. Translated: CASSGGYEQYF.

This chain uses TRBV5-1 with TRBJ1-1; maybe TRBD1 (6 bases). The CDR3 sequence is 12 residues long. Germline V gene lookup returns CDR1 SGHRS and CDR2 YFSETQ. Trimming removed 0 bases at V and 11 bases at J, with 11 bases between. CDR3 sequence: CASSLDRVQAFF. Here the CDR3 DNA reads TGCGCCAGCAGCTTGGACAGGGTACAGGCTTTCTTT.

The chain links TRBV10-3 to TRBJ2-4, with D perhaps matching TRBD1 (5 bases). V shed 0 bases and J shed 4 bases, with 7 bases lying between them. Germline V gene sequence: CDR1 ENHRY, CDR2 SYGVKD. The CDR3 is 14 amino acids. The CDR3 is CAISESGQKNIQYF. CDR3 in DNA: TGTGCCATCAGTGAGTCGGGGCAGAAAAACATTCAGTACTTC.

This clone was seen more than once but under ten times. The chain carries TRBV9 and TRBJ1-5; possibly TRBD1 for D (6 bases). Germline CDR1 and CDR2: SGDLS and YYNGEE. Deletions cut 4 bases from V and 3 bases from J, with 11 bases between. This CDR3 region has 14 residues. The CDR3 sequence: CASSPGQPNQPQHF. CDR3 nucleotides: TGTGCCAGCAGCCCCGGACAGCCCAATCAGCCCCAGCATTTT.

This clone was seen once. The chain employs TRBV12-5 and TRBJ2-7; 7 bases match TRBD1. V was clipped by 7 bases and J by 7 bases; unmatched bases: 10. From germline, CDR1 is LGHNT and CDR2 FRNRAP. This CDR3 has 13 residues. CDR3 sequence: CASAPGTVVEQYF. CDR3 nucleotide sequence: TGTGCTAGTGCCCCGGGGACAGTTGTAGAGCAGTACTTC.

This sequence joins TRBV2 and TRBJ1-1; 7 bases agree with TRBD1. After removal of 5 bases from V and 0 bases from J, the junction contained 9 bases not matched to a gene. CDR3 length: 16 residues. The germline V gene has CDR1 SNHLY and CDR2 FYNNEI. Here the CDR3 DNA reads TGTGCCAGCAGTTTCCGGGACAGTAGCGTGAACACTGAAGCTTTCTTT. Translating it yields CASSFRDSSVNTEAFF. Full variable domain (missing parts from reference TRBV2 and TRBJ1-1): EPEVTQTPSHQVTQMGQEVILRCVPISNHLYFYWYRQILGQKVEFLVSFYNNEISEKSEIFDDQFSVERPDGSNFTLKIRSTKLEDSAMYFCASSFRDSSVNTEAFFGQGTRLTVV.